Each of the 15 T cell receptor beta chains below was sequenced from the same sample in a study of shared clonotypes between healthy human individuals. Assay used: immunoSEQ multiplex PCR; TCRdb lists only in-frame clones, some missing. The data contain about 1.1 million clones, about 72% of them singletons. The sequenced sample was memory CD4+ T cells from PBMCs. Specified subset: CD45RA-negative fraction. The origin of the receptors is a man aged 18 to 30 in good health. Some clones in this sample may be carry-over from other donors' samples.

Worth noting for this clone: The likely explanation is a read error, given a far larger clone one base away. The same CDR3 arises from other DNA sequences in this sample as well. The chain joins TRBV30 to TRBJ1-2; 7 nucleotides match TRBD1. CDR3 length: 16 amino acids. Per germline, CDR1 GTSNPN and CDR2 SVGIG (reference sequence). The trim removed 3 bases at V and 3 bases at J, leaving 13 bases unmatched. Here the CDR3 reads CAWSVNPQGTHYGYTF. In DNA form, the CDR3 reads TGTGCCTGGAGCGTCAACCCACAGGGGACTCACTATGGCTACACCTTC.

This clone was seen only a few times. J is TRBJ1-2 and V is TRBV28, with a possible D match to TRBD1 (6 bases). Germline values: CDR1 MDHEN, CDR2 SYDVKM. V gave up 1 base and J gave up 7 bases, with 16 bases separating them. This CDR3 region has 15 residues. The CDR3 here is CASSLFGAQGSGYTF. The CDR3 DNA reads TGTGCCAGCAGTTTATTCGGAGCACAGGGTTCTGGCTACACCTTC.

The chain joins TRBV19 to TRBJ1-3; D is perhaps TRBD1 (6 bases). The germline gives CDR1 LNHDA, CDR2 SQIVND (reference sequence). The CDR3 length is 14 residues. Trimming shortened V by 6 bases and J by 2 bases, and 11 bases separated the two germline ends. The CDR3: CASRHTGTGNTIYF. The CDR3 coding sequence is TGTGCCAGTAGGCACACAGGGACTGGAAACACCATATATTTT. Full variable domain (outside the CDR3, taken from reference TRBV19 and TRBJ1-3): DGGITQSPKYLFRKEGQNVTLSCEQNLNHDAMYWYRQDPGQGLRLIYYSQIVNDFQKGDIAEGYSVSREKKESFPLTVTSAQKNPTAFYLCASRHTGTGNTIYFGEGSWLTVV.

V is TRBV10-3 and J is TRBJ1-1; D not certain. V was cut by 11 bases and J by 5 bases, with 15 bases left in between. The CDR3 extends over 12 amino acids. Germline CDR1 is ENHRY and CDR2 is SYGVKD. CDR3 protein: CAASSQGTEAFF. The CDR3 coding sequence is TGTGCCGCCTCCTCCCAAGGGACTGAAGCTTTCTTT.

Turning to this clone: Relative to the germline gene, one junction end is altered; a read error may explain this. J is TRBJ1-2 and V is TRBV27, with no clear D. The CDR3 spans 13 residues. CDR1 and CDR2 (germline): MNHEY, SMNVEV (reference sequence). The CDR3 region is CASSLSGGYGYAF. CDR3 nucleotide sequence: TGTGCCAGCAGTTTATCCGGTGGCTATGGCTACGCCTTC.

The rearrangement joins TRBV6-1 to TRBJ2-3; D is unclear. Germline CDR1 reads MNHNS; CDR2 reads SASEGT. The CDR3 has 15 amino acids. The ends were cut back, 5 bases at V and 1 base at J, with 13 bases in the middle. This CDR3 reads CASSLGPRGTDTQYF. CDR3 nucleotide sequence: TGTGCCAGCAGTCTCGGACCCCGAGGCACAGATACGCAGTATTTT.

The chain combines TRBV5-4 with TRBJ2-5, with TRBD2 matching 12 bases. CDR3 length equals 15 residues. The germline V gene encodes CDR1 SGHNT and CDR2 YYREEE (reference sequence). V lost 3 bases to trimming and J lost 5 bases; unmatched junction nucleotides: 5. Written as DNA, the CDR3 is TGTGCCAGCAGCTCCGGACTAGCGGGATCGGAGACCCAGTACTTC. This sequence encodes CASSSGLAGSETQYF.

V is TRBV5-5 and J is TRBJ2-3; no definite D call. The CDR3 is 15 residues long. Germline loops: CDR1 SGHKS, CDR2 YYEKEE (reference sequence). V lost 3 bases, J lost 2 bases, and 13 bases lay in between. The DNA for the CDR3 is TGTGCCAGCAGCTCGGTCCCGCAGTACACAGATACGCAGTATTTT. It specifies CASSSVPQYTDTQYF.

The gene calls are TRBV5-6 and TRBJ2-7; no definite D call. V gave up 0 bases and J gave up 0 bases, with 10 bases separating them. CDR1 and CDR2 (germline): SGHDT, YYEEEE. This CDR3 contains 15 residues. For the CDR3, the DNA is TGTGCCAGCAGCTTGGGGGTGAGGCACTCCTACGAGCAGTACTTC. Its translation: CASSLGVRHSYEQYF.

The chain has TRBV10-3 and TRBJ2-3, with 7 bases fitting TRBD2. CDR1 is ENHRY, CDR2 SYGVKD, per germline. The CDR3 is made up of 15 amino acids. The ends lost 3 bases at V and 1 base at J; junction bases unmatched: 4. DNA for the CDR3: TGTGCCATCAGTGACCGGGGGAGGGGCACAGATACGCAGTATTTT. It specifies CAISDRGRGTDTQYF.

The chain carries TRBV30 and TRBJ2-7, with D possibly called TRBD1 or TRBD2 (6 bases each). V was cut by 1 base and J by 3 bases, with 13 bases left in between. Germline CDR1 is GTSNPN and CDR2 is SVGIG (reference sequence). The CDR3 totals 14 residues. The CDR3 DNA sequence: TGTGCCTGGAGTGGGAAGGGGGGCGTCTACGAGCAGTACTTC. Its protein product is CAWSGKGGVYEQYF.

This chain links TRBV14 with TRBJ2-1; TRBD2 aligns across 14 bases. V was pared by 3 bases and J by 4 bases, with 5 bases of the junction left unmatched. The CDR3 totals 17 residues. CDR1 and CDR2 (germline): SGHDN, FVKESK. CDR3 loop: CASSQRGLAGEYNEQFF. In nucleotides, the CDR3 is TGTGCCAGCAGCCAGAGGGGACTAGCGGGAGAGTACAATGAGCAGTTCTTC. Drawing the rest from reference TRBV14 and TRBJ2-1, the complete variable domain is EAGVTQFPSHSVIEKGQTVTLRCDPISGHDNLYWYRRVMGKEIKFLLHFVKESKQDESGMPNNRFLAERTGGTYSTLKVQPAELEDSGVYFCASSQRGLAGEYNEQFFGPGTRLTVL.

The chain is built from TRBV6-5 and TRBJ2-7; D perhaps matches TRBD2 (5 bases). CDR3 length: 12 amino acids. Germline assignment: CDR1 MNHEY and CDR2 SVGAGI. The V and J ends lost 7 bases and 3 bases respectively, with 10 bases between them. CDR3 DNA sequence: TGTGCCAGCATTGGGAGTTTCTACGAGCAGTACTTC. The encoded protein is CASIGSFYEQYF.

CDR3 protein: CSVVKGSANTGELFF. In nucleotides, the CDR3 is TGCAGCGTTGTAAAGGGCTCCGCGAACACCGGGGAGCTGTTTTTT. V and J are TRBV29-1 and TRBJ2-2, with D unresolved. This CDR3 has 15 residues. Trimming took off 4 bases at V and 0 bases at J, with 12 bases between the two ends. Germline loops: CDR1 SQVTM, CDR2 ANQGSEA.

A remark on this clone: Other DNA variants within this sample encode the same CDR3. The chain uses TRBV7-2 and TRBJ1-2, with D unclear. CDR3 length equals 13 residues. The germline gives CDR1 SGHTA, CDR2 FQGNSA. With 2 bases removed from V and 4 bases from J, the gap between germline ends came to 8 bases. CDR3 nucleotide sequence: TGTGCCAGCAGCTTACGGGGTGGCTATGGCTACACCTTC. Translation gives CASSLRGGYGYTF.